This is a list of T cell receptor beta chains from one sample in a study of blood T cell repertoires in COVID-19. Libraries were prepared by immunoSEQ multiplex PCR; TCRdb keeps only in-frame clonotypes and omits some of them. The sample carries over 60,000 clones, roughly 89% recorded once. Input material: peripheral blood. The receptors stem from a man aged 45-65 years with acute or convalescent COVID-19. Each CDR3 is given with its conserved first and last residue. D genes are given only for firm matches. The listing skips clone size in some rows; elsewhere it reads once, few, many or a size class.

TRBJ2-3,-,TRBV19,-,TGTGCCAGTAGTACTAGGTCTACGCAGTATTTT,CASSTRSTQYF
TRBJ2-7,TRBD1,TRBV5-1,-,TGCGCCAGCGCTGCCTGGGACAGGGTCATTGATAGCGAGCAGTACTTC,CASAAWDRVIDSEQYF
TRBJ2-1,TRBD1,TRBV6-5,-,TGTGCCAGCAGTCGCCCGACAGGGTACAATGAGCAGTTCTTC,CASSRPTGYNEQFF
TRBJ1-2,-,TRBV7-2,-,TGTGCCAGCAGCCGCGAAGGCTACACCTTC,CASSREGYTF
TRBJ2-3,-,TRBV24-1,-,TGTGCCACCAGTGAGGCCAGGGGCGCAGATACGCAGTATTTT,CATSEARGADTQYF
TRBJ2-3,TRBD2,TRBV6-1,-,TGTGCCAGCAGTGAACGGAGGATAGCGGGAGACACAGATACGCAGTATTTT,CASSERRIAGDTDTQYF
TRBJ2-3,-,TRBV12-3/TRBV12-4,-,TGTGCCAGCAGTCCACAGGATACGGATACGCAGTATTTT,CASSPQDTDTQYF
TRBJ1-1,TRBD1,TRBV6-6,-,TGTGCCAGCAGTTACCCTTCTGCAGGGGGGTGGACTGAAGCTTTCTTT,CASSYPSAGGWTEAFF
TRBJ2-1,TRBD2,TRBV7-2,-,TGTGCCAGCAGCCCCCCGACTAGCGGGATAAATGAGCAGTTCTTC,CASSPPTSGINEQFF
TRBJ1-1,-,TRBV18,once,TGTGCCAGCTCACCCAGAGAGGTTTGGAGCTACATGAACACTGAAGCTTTCTTT,CASSPREVWSYMNTEAFF
TRBJ2-3,TRBD2,TRBV30,-,TGTGCCTGGAGCGGGACTAGCGGGAGTGGCACAGATACGCAGTATTTT,CAWSGTSGSGTDTQYF
TRBJ2-2,TRBD2,TRBV10-3,-,TGTGCCATCCTCGAAGCTAGCGGGAGTAATGGCGGGGAGCTGTTTTTT,CAILEASGSNGGELFF
TRBJ1-2,-,TRBV9,-,TGTGCCAGCAGCAAGCCGGGACTCAGCTATGGCTACACCTTC,CASSKPGLSYGYTF
TRBJ1-2,-,TRBV3-1/TRBV3-2,-,TGTGCCAGCAGCCAAGATGGTTCAGGGGTAGGGTATGGCTACACCTTC,CASSQDGSGVGYGYTF
TRBJ2-1,TRBD2,TRBV2,-,TGTGCCAGCACCTCTGGGACTAGGGGGAATGAGCAGTTCTTC,CASTSGTRGNEQFF
TRBJ1-6,-,TRBV9,-,TGTGCCAGCAGCGTTCGCGGGGCTGTGAATTCACCCCTCCACTTT,CASSVRGAVNSPLHF
TRBJ2-7,TRBD2,TRBV5-4,-,TGTGCCAGCAGCTTGGCGGGAGGAAGCTCCTACGAGCAGTACTTC,CASSLAGGSSYEQYF
TRBJ1-2,-,TRBV6-5,-,TGTGCCAGCAGTTACGTGGGGGCGCGTGGCTACACCTTC,CASSYVGARGYTF
TRBJ2-6,-,TRBV4-1,-,TGCGCCAGCACCCCGCAGGGGTCTGGGGCCAACGTCCTGACTTTC,CASTPQGSGANVLTF
TRBJ2-6,TRBD2,TRBV9,few,TGTGCCAGCAGCGTAGCGGCTAGCGGGGACTCTGGGGCCAACGTCCTGACTTTC,CASSVAASGDSGANVLTF
TRBJ2-1,TRBD1,TRBV19,once,TGTGCCAGTAGTACGGACAGGGGAAATGAGCAGTTCTTC,CASSTDRGNEQFF
TRBJ1-1,-,TRBV19,-,TGTGCCAGTAGTATGGACAGTCCCACTGAAGCTTTCTTT,CASSMDSPTEAFF
TRBJ1-5,-,TRBV12-2,-,TGTGCAAGTCAACAGGGGACATATAGCAATCAGCCCCAGCATTTT,CASQQGTYSNQPQHF
TRBJ2-3,TRBD2,TRBV5-4,-,TGTGCCAGCAGCTTCTTTAGGTTTCGGGAGGGCGGTGATACGCAGTATTTT,CASSFFRFREGGDTQYF
TRBJ2-5,-,TRBV18,few,TGTGCCAGCTCACCACGGTCAGGGGCCGGGGAGACCCAGTACTTC,CASSPRSGAGETQYF
TRBJ2-7,TRBD1,TRBV4-2,-,TGTGCCAGCAGCCAAGAAAAGACAGGGCACTACGAGCAGTACTTC,CASSQEKTGHYEQYF
TRBJ1-4,-,TRBV5-1,-,TGCGCCAGCAGCTTGACCGCAGCTAATGAAAAACTGTTTTTT,CASSLTAANEKLFF
TRBJ2-5,TRBD1,TRBV5-4,-,TGTGCCAGCAGTTCCGGGACAGCCCAAGAGACCCAGTACTTC,CASSSGTAQETQYF
TRBJ1-2,TRBD1,TRBV4-3,-,TGCGCCAGCAGCCAAGATCATCCGGGACAGGGGTATTATGGCTACACCTTC,CASSQDHPGQGYYGYTF
TRBJ2-2,TRBD2,TRBV5-1,-,TGCGCCAGCAGACCCCTAGCGGTCACCGGGGAGCTGTTTTTT,CASRPLAVTGELFF
TRBJ2-7,TRBD2,TRBV7-2,-,TGTGCCAGCAGCAACAGCGGGAGAGCTGGGAGCGAGCAGTACTTC,CASSNSGRAGSEQYF
TRBJ1-1,-,TRBV29-1,-,TGCAGCGTTGAGTCGGTTCCCGGTACCCTGGTTGGCACTGAAGCTTTCTTT,CSVESVPGTLVGTEAFF
TRBJ2-3,TRBD2,TRBV5-4,-,TGTGCCAGCAGCTTGGCGGGACTAGCGGGACGAGATACGCAGTATTTT,CASSLAGLAGRDTQYF
TRBJ2-3,TRBD2,TRBV4-1,-,TGCGCCAGCAGCCCCGAAGGACTAGCGAACACAGATACGCAGTATTTT,CASSPEGLANTDTQYF
TRBJ1-6,-,TRBV2,-,TGTGCCAGCAGTGATGAGGCAGGGAAGGGTTCACCCCTCCACTTT,CASSDEAGKGSPLHF
TRBJ2-1,TRBD2,TRBV28,-,TGTGCCAGCCGGGGGGGACTAGCGTCCTACAATGAGCAGTTCTTC,CASRGGLASYNEQFF
TRBJ2-1,-,TRBV11-2,-,TGTGCCAGCAGCTTAGATCCCTCGAATGAGCAGTTCTTC,CASSLDPSNEQFF
TRBJ1-5,-,TRBV5-6,-,TGTGCCAGCAGCTTCTACCGCGGCAGGGGAAGTAATAGCAATCAGCCCCAGCATTTT,CASSFYRGRGSNSNQPQHF
TRBJ1-2,TRBD1,TRBV19,-,TGTGCCAGTAGTAACCCGGACAGGGAAAGGAACTATGGCTACACCTTC,CASSNPDRERNYGYTF
TRBJ2-7,TRBD1,TRBV7-2,-,TGTGCCAGCAGCTTAGGACAGGGGGCCTACGAGCAGTACTTC,CASSLGQGAYEQYF
TRBJ1-6,-,TRBV6-4,-,TGTGCCAGCAGTGACCGGGGTTCACCCCTCCACTTT,CASSDRGSPLHF
TRBJ2-1,-,TRBV7-2,-,TGTGCCAGCAGCTGGGGCAGGGCCAATGAGCAGTTCTTC,CASSWGRANEQFF
TRBJ2-5,TRBD2,TRBV11-2,-,TGTGCCAGCAGCTTGGCGGGAGTGGAGACCCAGTACTTC,CASSLAGVETQYF
TRBJ2-2,TRBD1,TRBV30,-,TGTGCCTGGAGGGGACAGATGAACACCGGGGAGCTGTTTTTT,CAWRGQMNTGELFF
TRBJ2-7,TRBD1,TRBV5-1,-,TGCGCCAGCAGCTTAAAATCGACAGGGGACTACGAGCAGTACTTC,CASSLKSTGDYEQYF
TRBJ2-1,-,TRBV11-2,-,TGTGCCAGCAGCTCTGGGGCCTCCTCCTACAATGAGCAGTTCTTC,CASSSGASSYNEQFF
TRBJ2-7,-,TRBV30,-,TGTGCCTGGAGTGTACAACATAACGAGCAGTACTTC,CAWSVQHNEQYF